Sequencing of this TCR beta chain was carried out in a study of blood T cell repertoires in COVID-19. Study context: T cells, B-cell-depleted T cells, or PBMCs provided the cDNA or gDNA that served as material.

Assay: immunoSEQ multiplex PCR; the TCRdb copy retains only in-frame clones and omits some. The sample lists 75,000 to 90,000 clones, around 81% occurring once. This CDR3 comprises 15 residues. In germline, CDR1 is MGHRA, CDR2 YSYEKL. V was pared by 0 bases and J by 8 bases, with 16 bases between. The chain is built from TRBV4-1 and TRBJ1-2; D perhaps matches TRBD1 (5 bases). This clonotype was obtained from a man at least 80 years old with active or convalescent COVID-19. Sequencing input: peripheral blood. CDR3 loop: CASSQEPGTGRGYTF. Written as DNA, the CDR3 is TGCGCCAGCAGCCAAGAACCGGGGACTGGGAGAGGCTACACCTTC.